The sequence of this TCR beta chain was determined in a study of T cells in Graves' hyperthyroidism and ophthalmopathy. General observations from the study: Progression to ophthalmopathy was predicted a median of roughly 6.5 months early. Most clonotypes expanded in the thyroid (above 0.001) were also present in blood. From stable hyperthyroidism, ophthalmopathy was set apart by a 13 V-J model.

What was amplified from RNA transcripts were TCR beta CDR3 regions. A set of HTBI primers served as the primers for a first-round RT-PCR of the TCR CDR3. One entry per CDR3 protein results from TCRdb running MiXCR on the multiplex PCR reads. The sample holds more than 500,000 distinct CDR3 sequences; roughly 15% are singletons and the top ten take around 28%. Patients affected by ophthalmopathy presented a Clinical Activity Score of at least 3, a NOSPECS grade of at least 4, and disease duration below 3 months. CDR1 and CDR2 (germline): DFQATT, SNEGSKA (reference sequence). V dropped 4 bases and J dropped 2 bases, with 18 bases sitting between them. This CDR3 has 15 amino acids. This clonotype was detected many times. Its antigen remains unidentified.

The gene calls are TRBV20-1 and TRBJ2-7; weak D call: TRBD2 (6 bases). Source material: blood. This receptor was identified in a woman in her twenties or thirties with Graves' ophthalmopathy. This CDR3 is CSAIFGEVFTYEQYF. As DNA, the CDR3 is TGCAGTGCTATATTCGGGGAGGTATTCACCTACGAGCAGTACTTC.